The following is a TCR beta chain sequence with its context. These data belong to a study of blood T cell repertoires in COVID-19. Method: immunoSEQ multiplex PCR; TCRdb's copy keeps in-frame clones and lacks some. Among over 300,000 clones listed, around 91% were seen once. Per germline, CDR1 LNHDA and CDR2 SQIVND (reference sequence). Trimming cost V 10 bases and J 6 bases, with 18 bases left between them. The CDR3 has 13 amino acids. Sequencing input: peripheral blood. The clonotype was recovered from a man aged 18 to 29 with active or convalescent COVID-19. The rearrangement uses TRBV19 and TRBJ1-1; maybe TRBD1 (5 bases). The CDR3 reads CATCPGGLAEAFF. The DNA of the CDR3 is TGTGCCACCTGCCCCGGGGGATTAGCTGAAGCTTTCTTT.